The 18 T cell receptor beta chains below were found in one sample sequenced in a study of blood T cell repertoires in COVID-19 (dated by TCRdb to 2020 to 2022). Library creation used the immunoSEQ multiplex PCR assay. Imported from immuneACCESS, the table was reduced by TCRdb to in-frame sequences with V and J called. These copies leave out some clones; in studies compared against another copy, an unresolved V gene accounts for under half, and the cause of the remainder is not known. The sample yields around 72,000 clones; approximately 86% were counted once. The ten largest account for 5% to 6.5% of the sample. Sequencing used peripheral blood. Every receptor here comes from a woman in her fifties or sixties with acute or convalescent COVID-19.

The chain links TRBV27 to TRBJ1-6; 8 bases align to TRBD1. CDR1 MNHEY and CDR2 SMNVEV come from the germline V gene (reference sequence). V lost 4 bases, J lost 8 bases, and 19 bases stayed unmatched. This CDR3 has 19 amino acids. CDR3 protein: CASSSRFFPTQGADSPLHF. The CDR3 nucleotides read TGTGCCAGCAGTTCCCGCTTCTTCCCCACCCAGGGGGCGGATTCACCCCTCCACTTT.

The chain recombines TRBV29-1 with TRBJ2-7; D may be TRBD1 (5 bases). The CDR3 loop spans 12 amino acids. Per the germline V gene, CDR1 is SQVTM and CDR2 is ANQGSEA. The ends were cut back, 5 bases at V and 6 bases at J, with 14 bases in the middle. The CDR3 reads CSVRTGTFEQYF. In nucleotides, the CDR3 is TGCAGCGTTCGAACAGGCACCTTCGAGCAGTACTTC.

This clone showed up just once. V and J are TRBV3-1 (or the pseudogene TRBV3-2) and TRBJ2-1, with 8 bases aligning to TRBD2. Germline-derived CDR1 and CDR2 are LGHDT and YNNKEL (reference sequence). Trimming cost V 5 bases and J 8 bases; bases outside gene matches: 14. CDR3 length: 16 residues. In DNA form, the CDR3 reads TGTGCCAGCAGCAACCTGCCGGGACTAGTTTTGGATGAGCAGTTCTTC. Encoded protein: CASSNLPGLVLDEQFF.

The V and J genes are TRBV7-9 and TRBJ2-1, with D possibly matching TRBD2 (6 bases). V gave up 5 bases and J gave up 0 bases, with 11 bases separating them. The germline gives CDR1 SEHNR, CDR2 FQNEAQ (reference sequence). The CDR3 sequence is 15 residues long. CDR3 coding DNA: TGTGCCAGCAGCCCCCGGGACTCCTCCTACAATGAGCAGTTCTTC. Translated, it gives CASSPRDSSYNEQFF.

The gene calls are TRBV13 and TRBJ2-1, with 7 positions matching TRBD1. The CDR3 sequence is 16 residues long. The ends lost 3 bases at V and 3 bases at J; junction bases unmatched: 8. Germline loops: CDR1 PRHDT, CDR2 FYEKMQ (reference sequence). The CDR3 is CASSFLLQGVYNEQFF. CDR3 nucleotide sequence: TGTGCCAGCAGCTTCCTACTGCAGGGGGTCTACAATGAGCAGTTCTTC.

The V gene is TRBV2, the J gene TRBJ2-7; D unclear. With 5 bases removed from V and 0 bases from J, the gap between germline ends came to 8 bases. CDR1 SNHLY and CDR2 FYNNEI come from the germline V gene. The CDR3 contains 13 residues. CDR3 region: CASSIHTSYEQYF. In DNA, the CDR3 is TGTGCCAGCAGTATTCACACCTCCTACGAGCAGTACTTC.

The gene calls are TRBV3-1 (or the pseudogene TRBV3-2) and TRBJ1-3, with D maybe TRBD1 (6 bases). Germline values: CDR1 LGHDT, CDR2 YNNKEL (reference sequence). The CDR3 contains 14 residues. Trimming removed 1 base from V and 6 bases from J, with 10 bases in between. The CDR3 reads CASSQAGAANTIYF. In nucleotides, the CDR3 is TGTGCCAGCAGCCAAGCAGGGGCGGCAAACACCATATATTTT.

V usage is TRBV7-3 and J usage is TRBJ2-1, with 14 bases that match TRBD2. Trimming removed 5 bases from V and 7 bases from J; junction bases left unmatched: 1. CDR3 length: 14 amino acids. Germline assignment: CDR1 SGHTA and CDR2 FQGTGA. CDR3 sequence: CASSGTSGRNEQFF. Written as DNA, the CDR3 is TGTGCCAGCAGCGGGACTAGCGGGAGAAATGAGCAGTTCTTC.

V gene TRBV30 combines with J gene TRBJ1-5; D is unresolved. V was pared by 1 base and J by 1 base, with 8 bases between. Germline assignment: CDR1 GTSNPN and CDR2 SVGIG (reference sequence). The CDR3 totals 14 residues. The CDR3 sequence: CAWSGILSNQPQHF. The CDR3 coding sequence is TGTGCCTGGAGTGGAATCCTAAGCAATCAGCCCCAGCATTTT.

This clone was seen a handful of times. This chain connects TRBV19 to TRBJ2-3, with 15 bases matching TRBD2. The CDR3 totals 15 residues. CDR1 is LNHDA, CDR2 SQIVND, per germline (reference sequence). V shed 7 bases and J 4 bases; nucleotides not matched to a gene: 3. CDR3 loop: CASTRTSGGADTQYF. CDR3 in DNA: TGTGCCAGTACCCGGACTAGCGGGGGGGCAGATACGCAGTATTTT.

For the CDR3, the DNA is TGTGCCAGCAGCTCGACAGGGTTAAATGAAGCTTTCTTT. It is translated as CASSSTGLNEAFF. The V call is TRBV7-3, the J call TRBJ1-1; 7 bases align to TRBD1. Trimming removed 4 bases from V and 7 bases from J; junction bases left unmatched: 6. This CDR3 has 13 residues. The germline V gene encodes CDR1 SGHTA and CDR2 FQGTGA.

The chain is built from TRBV5-4 and TRBJ2-3; D is uncertain. The CDR3 consists of 13 residues. Germline V gene sequence: CDR1 SGHNT, CDR2 YYREEE (reference sequence). The V end was cut by 0 bases, the J end by 1 base, with 3 bases between. CDR3 sequence reads: CASSLAGTDTQYF. The DNA for the CDR3 is TGTGCCAGCAGCTTGGCGGGCACAGATACGCAGTATTTT.

J is TRBJ2-1 and V is TRBV14; 14 positions match TRBD2. The CDR3 totals 18 residues. V lost 1 base, J lost 7 bases, and 9 bases stayed unmatched. From germline, CDR1 is SGHDN and CDR2 FVKESK. CDR3 sequence reads: CASSQVLPGLAGANEQFF. The CDR3 DNA follows: TGTGCCAGCAGCCAAGTTCTCCCGGGACTAGCGGGGGCGAATGAGCAGTTCTTC.

V is TRBV30 and J is TRBJ1-1; TRBD1 might be the D (5 bases). The germline V and J ends were trimmed by 4 bases and 3 bases, with 12 bases remaining between them. CDR1 is GTSNPN, CDR2 SVGIG, per germline (reference sequence). CDR3 length: 13 residues. CDR3 protein: CAWTRTPHTEAFF. The CDR3 region has the DNA TGTGCCTGGACTCGGACACCGCACACTGAAGCTTTCTTT.

The chain uses TRBV10-3 and TRBJ2-7, with a weak D call TRBD2 (5 bases). From germline, CDR1 is ENHRY and CDR2 SYGVKD. V was cut by 7 bases and J by 5 bases, with 12 bases left in between. CDR3 length: 12 residues. CDR3 residues: CAINSPGDEQYF. DNA for the CDR3: TGTGCCATCAACTCCCCCGGGGACGAGCAGTACTTC.

This clone was recorded a few times. The chain couples TRBV5-1 to TRBJ1-2; D is ambiguous. Per the germline V gene, CDR1 is SGHRS and CDR2 is YFSETQ. V was pared by 0 bases and J by 3 bases, with 12 bases between. This CDR3 spans 15 amino acids. CDR3: CASSLAGEEYYGYTF. Here the CDR3 DNA reads TGCGCCAGCAGCTTGGCCGGGGAGGAATACTATGGCTACACCTTC.

The chain uses TRBV6-5 and TRBJ1-2; D might be TRBD1 (6 bases). Trimming took off 7 bases at V and 4 bases at J, with 13 bases between the two ends. Per germline, CDR1 MNHEY and CDR2 SVGAGI. This CDR3 spans 13 amino acids. The CDR3 is CASTKGGSYGYTF. The CDR3 coding sequence is TGTGCCAGCACCAAGGGGGGGAGCTATGGCTACACCTTC.

This clone was seen only once. The rearrangement links TRBV12-3 or TRBV12-4 to TRBJ1-1; no reliable D call. There are 13 residues in the CDR3. Trimming took off 6 bases at V and 1 base at J, with 9 bases between the two ends. The CDR3 sequence: CASSYARNTEAFF. The CDR3 DNA reads TGTGCCAGCAGCTACGCCCGGAACACTGAAGCTTTCTTT.